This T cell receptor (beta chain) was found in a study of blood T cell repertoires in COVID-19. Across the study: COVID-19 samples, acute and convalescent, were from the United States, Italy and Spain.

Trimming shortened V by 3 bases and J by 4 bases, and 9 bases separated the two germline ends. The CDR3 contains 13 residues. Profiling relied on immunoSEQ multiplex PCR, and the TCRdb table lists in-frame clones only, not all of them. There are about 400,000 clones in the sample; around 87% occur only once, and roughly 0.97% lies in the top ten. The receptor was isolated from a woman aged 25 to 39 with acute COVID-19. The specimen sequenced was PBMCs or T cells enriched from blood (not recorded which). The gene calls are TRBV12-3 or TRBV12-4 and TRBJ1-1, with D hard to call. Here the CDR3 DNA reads TGTGCCAGCAGTTTGTTGTGGGCCACTGAAGCTTTCTTT. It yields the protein CASSLLWATEAFF.